What follows are 6 T cell receptor beta chains derived from one specimen sequenced in a study of blood T cell repertoires in COVID-19. TCRdb's copy holds only in-frame clones and misses some; the assay was immunoSEQ multiplex PCR. The sample yields about 250,000 clones, around 83% seen once. The sequencing sample was made of PBMCs or T cells enriched from blood (not recorded which). Receptors originate from a woman in her fifties or sixties who had been exposed to COVID-19.

The J gene is TRBJ2-2, the V gene TRBV21-1; the table's D call, TRBD2, has no DNA check behind it. TRBV21-1 corresponds to a pseudogene. The CDR3 totals 17 residues. CDR3 in amino acids: CASSKALFGRVTGELFF. CDR3 coding DNA: TGTGCCAGCAGCAAAGCGCTTTTTGGGAGGGTCACCGGGGAGCTGTTTTTT.

This clone came up a few times. The chain combines TRBV5-1 with TRBJ2-5; TRBD1 matches at 10 bases. This CDR3 is 17 amino acids long. V shed 1 base, J shed 2 bases, and the junction held 8 bases outside the gene matches. Germline-derived CDR1 and CDR2 are SGHRS and YFSETQ. CDR3 coding DNA: TGCGCCAGCAGCTTGCTCCTGACAGGGGGCTTTCAAGAGACCCAGTACTTC. Translating gives CASSLLLTGGFQETQYF.

V gene TRBV5-1 combines with J gene TRBJ1-1; 9 bases line up with TRBD1. Trimming removed 4 bases from V and 2 bases from J; junction bases left unmatched: 6. Germline CDR1 is SGHRS and CDR2 is YFSETQ. The CDR3 contains 15 residues. The CDR3 DNA reads TGCGCCAGCAGCCACGGGACAGGGATCAACACTGAAGCTTTCTTT. It codes for CASSHGTGINTEAFF.

This rearrangement joins TRBV9 to TRBJ2-6, with unresolved D. Germline CDR1 and CDR2: SGDLS and YYNGEE. The V end was cut by 1 base, the J end by 1 base, with 3 bases between. The CDR3 consists of 14 residues. The CDR3 sequence: CASSVLSGANVLTF. The CDR3 nucleotides read TGTGCCAGCAGCGTACTTTCTGGGGCCAACGTCCTGACTTTC.

The chain links TRBV28 to TRBJ2-1; D unresolved. V was trimmed by 4 bases and J by 6 bases, leaving 10 bases between them. CDR3 length: 13 residues. The germline gives CDR1 MDHEN, CDR2 SYDVKM. The CDR3 DNA sequence: TGTGCCAGCAGTTCAACTACCACCAATGAGCAGTTCTTC. Translating gives CASSSTTTNEQFF.

This clone has only one observation. The V and J genes are TRBV6-5 and TRBJ1-1; D not resolved. The germline CDR1 and CDR2 sequences are MNHEY and SVGAGI. This CDR3 has 14 residues. V was shortened by 2 bases and J by 1 base, with 8 bases between the two germline ends. Here the CDR3 DNA reads TGTGCCAGCAGTTACCTCCCGCGGAACACTGAAGCTTTCTTT. Encoded protein: CASSYLPRNTEAFF.